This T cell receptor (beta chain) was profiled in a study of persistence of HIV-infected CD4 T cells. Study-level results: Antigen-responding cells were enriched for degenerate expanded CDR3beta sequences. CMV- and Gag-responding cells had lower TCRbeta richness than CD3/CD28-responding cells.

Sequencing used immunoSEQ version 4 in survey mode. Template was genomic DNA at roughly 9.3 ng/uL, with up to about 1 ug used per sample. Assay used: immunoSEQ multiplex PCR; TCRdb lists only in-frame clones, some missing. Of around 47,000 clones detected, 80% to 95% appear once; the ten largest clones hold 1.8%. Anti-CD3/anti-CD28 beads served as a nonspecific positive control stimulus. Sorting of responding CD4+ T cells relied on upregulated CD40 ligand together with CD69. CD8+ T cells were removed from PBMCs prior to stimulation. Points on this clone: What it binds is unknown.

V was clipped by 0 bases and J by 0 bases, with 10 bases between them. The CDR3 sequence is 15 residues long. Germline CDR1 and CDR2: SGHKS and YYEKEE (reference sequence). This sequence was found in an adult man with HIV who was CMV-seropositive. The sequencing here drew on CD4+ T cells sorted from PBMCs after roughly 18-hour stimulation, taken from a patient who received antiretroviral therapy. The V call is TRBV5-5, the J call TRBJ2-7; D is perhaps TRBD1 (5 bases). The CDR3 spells CASSLADRYSYEQYF. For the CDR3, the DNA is TGTGCCAGCAGCTTGGCCGACAGATACTCCTACGAGCAGTACTTC.